This T cell receptor beta chain was observed in a study of regulatory T cells in long-lasting Graves disease (dated by TCRdb to the early 2020s). Broadly, across the study: Patients with newly diagnosed Graves' disease had been on antithyroid drugs for under 3 months. Persistent Graves' disease patients were compared with newly diagnosed Graves' disease patients by peripheral blood TCR sequencing and RNA sequencing. The study took place in China and was registered as a clinical trial. A total of roughly 35 samples underwent TCR sequencing: around 13 from persistent and around 20 from newly diagnosed Graves' disease patients. The study at large found these results: Sequencing and analysis were restricted to the TCR beta chain. Compared with newly diagnosed patients, patients with persistent Graves' disease had lower TCR Shannon entropy and fewer highly expanded clones, which suggests clonal expansion. Persistent disease showed preferential use of TRBV28, TRBJ1-2 and TRBJ2-5, whereas newly diagnosed disease favored TRBV20-1 and TRBJ2-1. A larger number of public clonotypes was shared among persistent patients (around 2,700) than among newly diagnosed patients (more than 850). Because the primary lesion, thyroid tissue, could not be accessed, the study looked at peripheral blood alone. The authors acknowledged the small sample size as a limitation that may reduce accuracy.

CDR3 length: 13 amino acids, cysteine to phenylalanine. Only the CDR3 region is kept as DNA, spanning 39 bases read in frame from base 1. Between the V and J ends, shortened by 7 bases and 1 base respectively, the junction contains 8 bases. The CDR1 and CDR2 encoded by the germline V gene (reference sequence) are DFQATT and SNEGSKA. Library preparation employed multiplex PCR. TCRdb lists the instrument as Illumina HiSeq 4000. CDR3 regions were amplified by Arm-PCR with iRepertoire HTBI primers to construct TCR beta libraries. Before sequencing, the PCR products went through gel purification. The study's processing was this. A total of some 60 TRBV and approximately 15 TRBJ segments were identified across samples and were used for gene usage analysis of CDR3 amino acid clonotypes. COPE and FqMerger were used to merge filtered high-quality paired reads into contigs. BLAST was used to align contigs to IMGT TRBV, TRBD and TRBJ reference genes, and CDR3 was defined according to IMGT. Any clonotype with a frequency above 0.1% was classified as a highly expanded clone. Repertoire diversity was measured by Shannon entropy, and V-J evenness by the Gini coefficient. A clonotype was considered public if more than one individual shared it. TCRdb reran the public reads through fastp at Q25 and MiXCR, keeping productive beta chains. CDR3 protein duplicates are merged, each entry listing the most common genes and DNA. What appears here as the V and J calls and clone size reflects TCRdb's work, not the paper's. This sample is represented by 600,000 to 650,000 distinct CDR3 sequences; 16% of them were singletons. Together, the top ten hold around 19% of the sample.

The time point label for this specimen denotes: newly diagnosed GD, antithyroid drugs for less than 3 months. For both TCR sequencing and RNA sequencing, RNA was extracted from PBMCs in TRIzol. The diagnosis of Graves' disease followed American Thyroid Association guidelines. The patients came from an endocrinology department in Xi'an, China. Each patient gave approximately 9 milliliters of peripheral blood, collected in an EDTA anticoagulant tube. PBMCs were isolated by Ficoll Paque Plus density gradient separation without further T cell sorting. An Agilent 2100 Bioanalyzer and agarose gel were used to check RNA quality, and a NanoDrop 2000 was used to measure RNA concentration. This clonotype was seen a handful of times. This receptor's antigen is unknown. Base quality data are lacking; no much larger clone is found one base away. Another study also made use of these data, one on T cells in Graves' hyperthyroidism and ophthalmopathy. Per that second paper: Stable Graves' hyperthyroidism was defined as no progression to ophthalmopathy during 18 months of follow-up. Hyperthyroidism patients were aged 18 to 65 years and newly diagnosed, with disease duration of less than 2 months. Exclusion was applied to patients with uncontrolled infections, other autoimmune diseases, pregnancy or lactation. Diagnoses were based on clinical symptoms, serum thyroxine and TRAb, thyroid ultrasound and orbital computed tomography. The TCR CDR3 was subjected to a first round of RT-PCR using the HTBI primer set and the Qiagen OneStep RT-PCR kit. Most expanded thyroid clonotypes (frequency above 0.001) were also found in blood, which suggests that blood repertoires may mirror thyroid immune responses. A model built on a 13 V-J signature distinguished ophthalmopathy from stable hyperthyroidism, reaching roughly 88% sensitivity and around 82% specificity in cross-validation and 80%/75% in testing. In validation, the model predicted progression to ophthalmopathy with roughly 66% sensitivity and roughly 72% specificity, a median of 6.5 months before onset. TCR V-J signatures able to tell the groups apart were searched for in a discovery cohort of 90 to 100 patients, of whom fewer than 45 had Graves' ophthalmopathy and 55 to 60 had stable Graves' hyperthyroidism. Prospective prediction of ophthalmopathy was tested in an independent validation cohort consisting of about 19 hyperthyroidism patients and about 17 patients who later progressed to ophthalmopathy. The approximately 100 discovery patients were randomly divided into training and test sets at a 7:3 ratio. The study also compared thyroid tissue and blood T-cell repertoires from more than five Graves' hyperthyroidism patients. After sampling, hyperthyroidism patients received methimazole starting at 30 mg daily, and ophthalmopathy patients received high-dose intravenous methylprednisolone. The libraries were constructed in a second round of multiplex PCR and then size-selected and purified. Paired-end sequencing of the libraries was performed with 100 bp reads on an Illumina HiSeq2000. SOAPnuke was used to process the raw data, throwing out any read that contained adapters or uncalled bases, had a mean Phred below 15, or lacked an exact constant-primer or identifier match. COPE v1.2.5 was used to merge high-quality paired reads, and clonotypes were defined as unique nucleotide sequences. Clonotypes were aligned to IMGT TRBV, TRBD and TRBJ reference segments using MiTCR v1.1. Analysis was restricted to V-J combinations with a frequency above 0.0001, which covered roughly 99% of repertoires. The TCS score was defined as F50 (clonal expansion) divided by E x V (chaos), with BLOSUM62-based TCRdist calculated between CDR3 peptides within each V-J. Welch's t-statistics and random forest reduced some 510 V-J features to about 13, which were used in a naive Bayes classifier (R e1071). No statistical method was used to set the sample size in advance, and investigators knew the group allocation. According to the paper, TCR Vbeta CDR3 sequencing was carried out on 120 to 150 peripheral blood samples, which came from over 40 ophthalmopathy, under 80 hyperthyroidism and some 17 progressor patients.

The specimen was peripheral blood mononuclear cells (PBMCs), collected at new diagnosis, from a patient treated with antithyroid drugs. The chain joins TRBV20-1 to TRBJ1-6, with a tentative D gene TRBD1 over 5 matching bases. This receptor was identified in a woman younger than 45 with Graves disease. Donor details come from another sample of the same person, matched by shared clones. The CDR3 protein sequence reads: CSGGGSYNSPLHF. At the DNA level, the sequence is TGCAGTGGGGGGGGGTCCTATAATTCACCCCTCCACTTT.